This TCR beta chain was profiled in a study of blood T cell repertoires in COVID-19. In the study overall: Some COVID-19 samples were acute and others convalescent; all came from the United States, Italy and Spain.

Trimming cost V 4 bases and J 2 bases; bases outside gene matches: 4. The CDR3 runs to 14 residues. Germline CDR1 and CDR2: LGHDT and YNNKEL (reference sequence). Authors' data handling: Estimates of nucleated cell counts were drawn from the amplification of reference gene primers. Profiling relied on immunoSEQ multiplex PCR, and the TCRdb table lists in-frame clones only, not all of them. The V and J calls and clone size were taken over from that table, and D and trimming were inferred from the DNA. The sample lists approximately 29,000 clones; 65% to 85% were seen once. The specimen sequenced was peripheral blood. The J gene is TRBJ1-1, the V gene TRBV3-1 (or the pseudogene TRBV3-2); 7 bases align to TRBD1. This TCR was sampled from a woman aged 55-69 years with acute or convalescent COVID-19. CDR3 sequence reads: CASSLGTENTEAFF. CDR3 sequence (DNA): TGTGCCAGCAGCCTAGGGACAGAAAACACTGAAGCTTTCTTT.